The T cell receptor (beta chain) described here comes from a study of T-cell reconstitution after alpha-beta-depleted transplantation in children. A few counts support this clonotype. Library preparation (for TCRbeta) was performed with unique molecular identifiers. TCRdb called the PCR reads again in MiXCR, with one record for every CDR3 protein. The sample has more than 250,000 distinct CDR3 sequences, roughly 9.5% seen once; the top ten hold about 9.5%. This CDR3 contains 13 residues. In germline, CDR1 is SGHTA, CDR2 FQGTGA. V was pared by 6 bases and J by 4 bases, with 11 bases between. Sequencing was performed on PBMCs from the stem cell graft donor, taken from the stem cell graft. V usage is TRBV7-3 and J usage is TRBJ2-3; D perhaps matches TRBD2 (6 bases). The clonotype comes from a human donor who donated a stem cell graft to a child with SCID. The CDR3 bases are TGTGCCAGCAGAAAGGCGGGGTCAGATACGCAGTATTTT. Protein product: CASRKAGSDTQYF. The entire variable domain, with the rest obtained from reference TRBV7-3 and TRBJ2-3, is as follows: GAGVSQTPSNKVTEKGKYVELRCDPISGHTALYWYRQSLGQGPEFLIYFQGTGAADDSGLPNDRFFAVRPEGSVSTLKIQRTERGDSAVYLCASRKAGSDTQYFGPGTRLTVL.